This T cell receptor beta chain stems from a study of T cell responses to AZD1222 COVID-19 vaccine. Whole-study findings and limits: Seropositive at baseline were only 5 to 7 AZD1222 recipients. Spike-specific TCR breadth and depth both grew after two AZD1222 doses. Mapped onto spike, vaccine-associated CD4 TCRs spanned it and were dominant at 160-218 and 743-854. White British people made up most donors, females outnumbered males, and clonal diversity was possibly underestimated.

Germline assignment: CDR1 SGHRS and CDR2 YFSETQ. V was trimmed by 1 base and J by 1 base, leaving 26 bases between them. This CDR3 has 20 amino acids. Turning to this clone: Its specificity is unknown.

The assay was immunoSEQ multiplex PCR, and TCRdb's table has in-frame clones only and misses some. The sample lists approximately 160,000 clones, about 91% occurring once. This sequence was found in an adult in good health. The chain combines TRBV5-1 with TRBJ1-2; possibly TRBD1 for D (6 bases). The sample consisted of peripheral blood, taken on day 0 of MenACWY control vaccination. The CDR3 reads CASSLSGTSWTEGFNYGYTF. The CDR3 region has the DNA TGCGCCAGCAGCTTGTCTGGGACTAGTTGGACAGAGGGCTTTAACTATGGCTACACCTTC.